These 16 T cell receptor beta chains were all obtained from the same sample, sequenced in a study of technical replicates of blood from a handful of donors. The repertoire was sequenced with immunoSEQ multiplex PCR; TCRdb's copy has only in-frame clones and lacks some. The sample yields about 88,000 clones, approximately 90% seen once. Sequencing was carried out using T cells isolated from PBMCs. These receptors all stem from a human donor in good health.

The rearrangement joins TRBV10-2 to TRBJ2-2; D perhaps matches TRBD1 (6 bases). From germline, CDR1 is WSHSY and CDR2 SAAADI. The CDR3 extends over 15 amino acids. The V end lost 3 bases, the J end lost 4 bases, and 12 bases lay between the germline ends. CDR3 loop: CASSESTGPTGELFF. CDR3 nucleotide sequence: TGCGCCAGCAGTGAAAGTACAGGGCCCACCGGGGAGCTGTTTTTT.

The V and J genes are TRBV7-9 and TRBJ1-1, with unresolved D. The CDR3 sequence is 12 residues long. Germline CDR1 and CDR2: SEHNR and FQNEAQ (reference sequence). Trimming took 5 bases from V and 7 from J, leaving 11 bases between them. The CDR3 region has the DNA TGTGCCAGCAGCCGTACCGGTTATGAAGCTTTCTTT. Its protein is CASSRTGYEAFF.

This sequence joins TRBV6-6 and TRBJ2-7, with TRBD1 matching over 8 bases. Germline V gene data show CDR1 as MNHNY and CDR2 as SVGAGI (reference sequence). V shed 6 bases, J shed 3 bases, and the junction held 7 bases outside the gene matches. This CDR3 comprises 14 residues. The CDR3 region has the DNA TGTGCCAGCAGACAAGGACAGGGCGGCTACGAGCAGTACTTC. This gives the protein CASRQGQGGYEQYF.

The chain employs TRBV19 and TRBJ2-2, with 9 bases aligning to TRBD1. The germline CDR1 and CDR2 sequences are LNHDA and SQIVND (reference sequence). V shed 7 bases, J shed 4 bases, and the junction held 7 bases outside the gene matches. This CDR3 is built from 15 residues. The CDR3 nucleotides are TGTGCCAGTATTCCCCAGGACAGGGGCACCGGGGAGCTGTTTTTT. It translates to CASIPQDRGTGELFF.

V and J are TRBV5-4 and TRBJ2-1; 11 bases match TRBD2. V trimming: 4 bases; J trimming: 1 base; junction bases outside the gene matches: 4. Germline CDR1 SGHNT, CDR2 YYREEE (reference sequence). The CDR3 consists of 16 residues. The chain's CDR3 is CASSLGLAGSYNEQFF. Written as DNA, the CDR3 is TGTGCCAGCAGCCTAGGACTAGCGGGTTCCTACAATGAGCAGTTCTTC.

The CDR3 DNA is TGTGCCAGCAGCTCACAAGACAGGGGTGATGAGCAGTTCTTC. It specifies CASSSQDRGDEQFF. The chain employs TRBV21-1 and TRBJ2-1; the D call in the table, TRBD1, was not verified against the DNA. TRBV21-1 is given as a pseudogene. The CDR3 length is 14 residues.

The rearrangement joins TRBV5-1 to TRBJ2-1; TRBD2 aligns across 12 bases. CDR3 size: 16 residues. Per the germline V gene, CDR1 is SGHRS and CDR2 is YFSETQ. The junction had 4 bases not matched to a gene; V was cut back by 0 bases and J by 6 bases. The CDR3 loop reads CASSLGASGGANEQFF. DNA for the CDR3: TGCGCCAGCAGCTTGGGGGCTAGCGGGGGGGCCAATGAGCAGTTCTTC.

The chain uses TRBV9 and TRBJ2-7, with unresolved D. CDR1 and CDR2 (germline): SGDLS, YYNGEE. V gave up 0 bases and J gave up 0 bases, with 4 bases separating them. This CDR3 has 13 amino acids. CDR3 nucleotides: TGTGCCAGCAGCGTAGCCTACTCCTACGAGCAGTACTTC. It codes for CASSVAYSYEQYF.

The CDR3 coding sequence is TGTGCCAGCCTGACAGGGGTTGGGGAGACCCAGTACTTC. It codes for CASLTGVGETQYF. This rearrangement joins TRBV5-5 to TRBJ2-5, with 8 nucleotides matching TRBD1. V was clipped by 7 bases and J by 5 bases; unmatched bases: 7. The CDR3 runs to 13 residues. From germline, CDR1 is SGHKS and CDR2 YYEKEE (reference sequence).

This chain uses TRBV16 with TRBJ1-5; D is unresolved. Germline CDR1 KGHSY, CDR2 FQNENV. V lost 5 bases to trimming and J lost 5 bases, with 19 bases between them. The CDR3 has 16 residues. In DNA, the CDR3 is TGTGCCAGCAGCGTTAGCGAAGGTAGTTTCCATCAGCCCCAGCATTTT. As protein: CASSVSEGSFHQPQHF.

The chain links TRBV13 to TRBJ1-1; no firm D call. CDR1 is PRHDT and CDR2 is FYEKMQ in the germline V gene (reference sequence). This CDR3 has 13 residues. V lost 0 bases and J 6 bases, leaving 8 bases between the germline ends. As DNA, the CDR3 is TGTGCCAGCAGCTTAGGGGGGAGGGCTGAAGCTTTCTTT. Protein: CASSLGGRAEAFF.

This chain links TRBV7-2 with TRBJ2-7; 15 bases match TRBD2. Germline CDR1 reads SGHTA; CDR2 reads FQGNSA. V was pared by 5 bases and J by 5 bases, with 10 bases of the junction left unmatched. CDR3 length equals 17 residues. The CDR3 region is CASSPPGLAGGLNEQYF. In DNA, the CDR3 is TGTGCCAGCAGCCCGCCCGGACTAGCGGGAGGGCTCAACGAGCAGTACTTC.

This chain links TRBV25-1 with TRBJ1-1; no firm D call. Germline lookup yields CDR1 MGHDK and CDR2 SYGVNS. Trimming cost V 6 bases and J 1 base, with 15 bases left between them. The CDR3 runs 15 residues. CDR3 region: CASSQWYGENTEAFF. Here the CDR3 DNA reads TGTGCCAGCAGCCAATGGTACGGAGAGAACACTGAAGCTTTCTTT.

This clone was detected only a few times. This sequence joins TRBV2 and TRBJ1-1, with D tentatively TRBD1 (5 bases). This CDR3 spans 11 amino acids. V dropped 9 bases and J dropped 3 bases, with 8 bases sitting between them. Germline V lookup: CDR1 SNHLY, CDR2 FYNNEI. DNA for the CDR3: TGTGCCAGTGGGGCGGACACTGAAGCTTTCTTT. Translating it yields CASGADTEAFF.

This chain links TRBV19 with TRBJ2-7, with TRBD1 matching 10 bases. This CDR3 is built from 14 residues. V lost 6 bases to trimming and J lost 3 bases; unmatched junction nucleotides: 5. CDR1 is LNHDA, CDR2 SQIVND, per germline (reference sequence). Here the CDR3 DNA reads TGTGCCAGTAGACTCGGACAGGGGGGCTACGAGCAGTACTTC. This codes for CASRLGQGGYEQYF.

This rearrangement joins TRBV4-1 to TRBJ1-1; D call uncertain. This CDR3 spans 13 amino acids. V was clipped by 4 bases and J by 4 bases, with 10 bases between them. Germline CDR1 MGHRA, CDR2 YSYEKL. CDR3 DNA sequence: TGCGCCAGCAGCCGAAAGGAGGGCACTGAAGCTTTCTTT. Translating it yields CASSRKEGTEAFF.